The 18 T cell receptor beta chains given below trace back to one sample, sequenced in a study of technical replicates of blood from a few donors. This table comes from immunoSEQ multiplex PCR, and its TCRdb copy is limited to in-frame clones, with some not included. Of some 70,000 clones in the sample, about 97% were seen once. Specimen: T cells isolated from PBMCs. These receptor sequences come from a human donor in good health.

The V gene is TRBV19, the J gene TRBJ1-5; D is unclear. The germline gives CDR1 LNHDA, CDR2 SQIVND (reference sequence). This CDR3 has 14 residues. V was pared by 7 bases and J by 2 bases, with 12 bases between. The CDR3 sequence is CASTVEGGNQPQHF. The DNA for the CDR3 is TGTGCCAGTACGGTTGAGGGTGGCAATCAGCCCCAGCATTTT.

Only one count was recorded for this clone. The chain combines TRBV2 with TRBJ2-7; D is unclear. Trimming shortened V by 7 bases and J by 0 bases, and 13 bases separated the two germline ends. The length of the CDR3 is 14 residues. CDR1 is SNHLY and CDR2 is FYNNEI in the germline V gene. CDR3 region: CASINGWSSYEQYF. In nucleotides, the CDR3 is TGTGCCAGCATTAACGGGTGGAGCTCCTACGAGCAGTACTTC.

This chain connects TRBV28 to TRBJ2-4; 9 bases are a match to TRBD1. CDR1 and CDR2 from the germline V gene are MDHEN and SYDVKM. The CDR3 totals 15 residues. Losses at the gene ends were 7 bases for V and 1 base for J; bases not matched to a gene: 5. The CDR3 coding sequence is TGTGCCAGCACCGACAGGGGGGGGGCCAAAAACATTCAGTACTTC. Translation: CASTDRGGAKNIQYF.

The chain carries TRBV28 and TRBJ2-7, with D possibly TRBD1 on 6 matching bases. The V end lost 6 bases, the J end lost 2 bases, and 20 bases lay between the germline ends. Germline loops: CDR1 MDHEN, CDR2 SYDVKM. The CDR3 extends over 16 amino acids. This CDR3 reads CASSPLQGVLPYEQYF. The CDR3, as DNA: TGTGCCAGCAGCCCGTTACAGGGAGTTCTTCCCTACGAGCAGTACTTC.

V usage is TRBV30 and J usage is TRBJ2-5; 13 bases line up with TRBD2. Unmatched junction bases numbered 8, after V lost 3 bases and J lost 10 bases. Germline V gene sequence: CDR1 GTSNPN, CDR2 SVGIG (reference sequence). The CDR3 spans 14 residues. In DNA form, the CDR3 reads TGTGCCTGGAGCAGGGTACTAGCGGGAGGGGACCAGTACTTC. Translating it yields CAWSRVLAGGDQYF.

The rearrangement uses TRBV19 and TRBJ2-6; D gene ambiguous. The germline gives CDR1 LNHDA, CDR2 SQIVND (reference sequence). This CDR3 contains 13 residues. The V gene lost 6 bases and the J gene lost 1 base, with 4 bases spanning the gap. The chain's CDR3 is CASRQSGANVLTF. The DNA for the CDR3 is TGTGCCAGTAGACAGTCTGGGGCCAACGTCCTGACTTTC.

The V and J genes are TRBV7-2 and TRBJ2-5, with a weak D call TRBD1 (6 bases). Deletions cut 5 bases from V and 3 bases from J, with 13 bases between. The CDR3 consists of 14 residues. From germline, CDR1 is SGHTA and CDR2 FQGNSA. The CDR3 bases are TGTGCCAGCAGCCGGGTGGCAGGGGAAGAGACCCAGTACTTC. The encoded protein is CASSRVAGEETQYF.

The chain carries TRBV7-3 and TRBJ2-7, with a possible D match to TRBD1 (5 bases). V shed 5 bases and J shed 2 bases, with 16 bases lying between them. This CDR3 region has 15 residues. Germline loops: CDR1 SGHTA, CDR2 FQGTGA. Written as DNA, the CDR3 is TGTGCCAGCAGCGCCGCTGACAGATCACCCTACGAGCAGTACTTC. This encodes CASSAADRSPYEQYF. Variable domain in full (rest from reference TRBV7-3 and TRBJ2-7): GAGVSQTPSNKVTEKGKYVELRCDPISGHTALYWYRQSLGQGPEFLIYFQGTGAADDSGLPNDRFFAVRPEGSVSTLKIQRTERGDSAVYLCASSAADRSPYEQYFGPGTRLTVT.

The V gene is TRBV6-5, the J gene TRBJ2-2; tentative D call: TRBD2 (6 bases). The CDR3 length is 12 residues. Germline-derived CDR1 and CDR2 are MNHEY and SVGAGI. The V end was cut by 3 bases, the J end by 9 bases, with 8 bases between. CDR3 residues: CASSYGTWELFF. DNA of the CDR3: TGTGCCAGCAGTTATGGGACTTGGGAGCTGTTTTTT.

The chain carries TRBV11-3 and TRBJ2-1; TRBD1 is a possible D gene (8 bases). V dropped 7 bases and J dropped 5 bases, with 18 bases sitting between them. The CDR3 sequence is 15 residues long. CDR1 SGHNT and CDR2 YENEEA come from the germline V gene. CDR3: CASTLQGGKDNEQFF. Written as DNA, the CDR3 is TGTGCCAGCACCCTACAGGGGGGGAAAGACAATGAGCAGTTCTTC.

The V gene is TRBV19, the J gene TRBJ1-5, with D maybe TRBD1 (6 bases). The CDR3 covers 12 residues. The ends were cut back, 7 bases at V and 5 bases at J, with 9 bases in the middle. Germline loops: CDR1 LNHDA, CDR2 SQIVND (reference sequence). CDR3 coding DNA: TGTGCCAGTACAGGGGCCTATCAGCCCCAGCATTTT. Encoded protein: CASTGAYQPQHF.

V usage is TRBV28 and J usage is TRBJ2-7; D gene uncertain. This CDR3 has 12 amino acids. The V and J ends lost 5 bases and 7 bases respectively, with 12 bases between them. Germline V gene sequence: CDR1 MDHEN, CDR2 SYDVKM. The CDR3 DNA reads TGTGCCAGCAGTCCGACACCCCTAGAGCAGTACTTC. This translates into CASSPTPLEQYF.

In this sample, this clone turned up once. The chain combines TRBV14 with TRBJ1-2; weak D call: TRBD1 (6 bases). The V gene lost 0 bases and the J gene lost 8 bases, with 19 bases spanning the gap. CDR3 size: 16 residues. CDR1 and CDR2 from the germline V gene are SGHDN and FVKESK. CDR3 region: CASSQEDSSTPAGYTF. The CDR3, as DNA: TGTGCCAGCAGCCAAGAGGACAGCTCCACTCCCGCGGGCTACACCTTC.

The chain links TRBV7-8 to TRBJ2-7, with 11 bases that match TRBD2. This CDR3 has 19 residues. The V and J ends lost 2 bases and 4 bases, in that order; junction bases with no gene match: 16. Germline CDR1 reads SGHVS; CDR2 reads FQNEAQ. The DNA for the CDR3 is TGTGCCAGCAGCTTAATAATTCTAGCGGGAGGAGACCACCTTTACGAGCAGTACTTC. Translation gives CASSLIILAGGDHLYEQYF.

V and J are TRBV28 and TRBJ2-7; D gene uncertain. The ends were cut back, 6 bases at V and 5 bases at J, with 23 bases in the middle. This CDR3 has 16 residues. Germline V lookup: CDR1 MDHEN, CDR2 SYDVKM. CDR3: CASSPEISIQADEQYF. In DNA form, the CDR3 reads TGTGCCAGCAGCCCGGAAATTTCTATTCAGGCTGACGAGCAGTACTTC.

The J gene is TRBJ2-7, the V gene TRBV9; 9 positions match TRBD2. Trimming at V came to 0 bases and at J to 5 bases, leaving 6 bases not matched to a gene. Germline V lookup: CDR1 SGDLS, CDR2 YYNGEE. The CDR3 sequence is 15 residues long. The CDR3 loop is CASSVELAGLNEQYF. CDR3 bases: TGTGCCAGCAGCGTAGAGCTAGCGGGACTAAACGAGCAGTACTTC.

This clone was seen a single time. V and J are TRBV7-2 and TRBJ1-3; D gene unclear. The CDR3 spans 17 residues. The V end lost 3 bases, the J end lost 0 bases, and 15 bases lay between the germline ends. Germline V gene data show CDR1 as SGHTA and CDR2 as FQGNSA. This CDR3 reads CASSFERASVSGNTIYF. The DNA of the CDR3 is TGTGCCAGCAGCTTCGAGCGGGCCTCGGTCTCTGGAAACACCATATATTTT.

The J gene is TRBJ2-1, the V gene TRBV7-2; TRBD1 matches at 9 bases. CDR1 SGHTA and CDR2 FQGNSA come from the germline V gene. V lost 4 bases and J lost 4; bases outside the gene matches: 8. CDR3 length equals 16 residues. The CDR3 loop is CASSSTGTGTYNEQFF. The CDR3 DNA follows: TGTGCCAGCAGCTCGACCGGGACAGGGACATACAATGAGCAGTTCTTC.